The 5 T cell receptor beta chains below were found in one sample sequenced in a study of shared clonotypes between healthy human individuals. Assay used: immunoSEQ multiplex PCR; TCRdb lists only in-frame clones, some missing. The sample has roughly 2.1 million clones, roughly 91% seen once. Naive CD8 populations comprised CD45RO-negative cells positively selected for CCR7, excluding terminally differentiated effector memory CD45RA+ cells. The specimen was naive CD8+ T cells from PBMCs. The origin of the receptors is a man aged 18 to 30 in good health. Some clones in this sample may be carry-over from other donors' samples.

The CDR3 sequence: CASSHGTSDTDTQYF. For the CDR3, the DNA is TGTGCCAGCAGCCACGGGACTAGCGACACAGATACGCAGTATTTT. The chain couples TRBV7-9 to TRBJ2-3, with TRBD2 matching over 10 bases. V shed 5 bases, J shed 2 bases, and the junction held 4 bases outside the gene matches. Germline CDR1 is SEHNR and CDR2 is FQNEAQ (reference sequence). The CDR3 runs to 15 residues.

In this sample, this clone turned up once. The chain uses TRBV9 and TRBJ1-4; D is perhaps TRBD1 (6 bases). The CDR3 is 14 amino acids. CDR1 and CDR2 (germline): SGDLS, YYNGEE. Trimming pared 3 bases from V and 6 bases from J, leaving 12 bases between. DNA of the CDR3: TGTGCCAGCAGCGCCAGGGGAATGGATGAAAAACTGTTTTTT. It specifies CASSARGMDEKLFF.

This clone has just one count. The chain joins TRBV27 to TRBJ2-3; perhaps TRBD2 as D (5 bases). From germline, CDR1 is MNHEY and CDR2 SMNVEV (reference sequence). The CDR3 has 15 residues. V shed 6 bases and J shed 6 bases, with 19 bases lying between them. Here the CDR3 reads CASSFRTSLSDTQYF. The CDR3 nucleotides are TGTGCCAGCAGCTTCCGAACTAGTCTTTCGGATACGCAGTATTTT.

On this clone itself: Other DNA sequences from this sample encode an identical CDR3 as well. The V call is TRBV7-9, the J call TRBJ1-1; the D gene is possibly TRBD1 (6 bases). The CDR3 is made up of 14 amino acids. CDR1 SEHNR and CDR2 FQNEAQ come from the germline V gene (reference sequence). V shed 5 bases and J shed 1 base, with 11 bases lying between them. The CDR3 coding sequence is TGTGCCAGCAGCCTTACAGGGAGGAACACTGAAGCTTTCTTT. Translated, it gives CASSLTGRNTEAFF.

The chain joins TRBV29-1 to TRBJ2-1; D gene uncertain. The CDR3 is made up of 15 amino acids. Germline assignment: CDR1 SQVTM and CDR2 ANQGSEA. V lost 4 bases, J lost 2 bases, and 15 bases lay in between. CDR3 bases: TGCAGCGTTGGGGGTCTTGGGCAGGCCTACAATGAGCAGTTCTTC. It translates to CSVGGLGQAYNEQFF.